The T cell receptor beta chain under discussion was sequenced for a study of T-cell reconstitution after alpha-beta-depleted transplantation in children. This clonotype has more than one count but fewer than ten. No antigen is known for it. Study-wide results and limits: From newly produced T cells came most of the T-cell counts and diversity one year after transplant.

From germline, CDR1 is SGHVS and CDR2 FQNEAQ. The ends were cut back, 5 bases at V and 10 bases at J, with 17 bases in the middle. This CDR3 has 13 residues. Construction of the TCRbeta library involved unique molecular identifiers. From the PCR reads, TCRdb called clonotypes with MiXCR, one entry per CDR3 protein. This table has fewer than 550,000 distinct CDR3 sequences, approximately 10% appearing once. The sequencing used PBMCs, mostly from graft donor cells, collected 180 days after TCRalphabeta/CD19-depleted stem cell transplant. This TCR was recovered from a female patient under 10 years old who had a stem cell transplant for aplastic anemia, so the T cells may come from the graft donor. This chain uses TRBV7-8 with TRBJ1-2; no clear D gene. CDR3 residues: CASSTRTVSNYTF. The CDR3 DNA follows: TGTGCCAGCAGCACCCGGACGGTTTCGAACTACACCTTC.